Listed here are 14 T cell receptor beta chains from one sample, sequenced in a study of glioma-infiltrating T cells. Amplification of TCR alpha and beta CDR3 regions from RNA used iRepertoire nested multiplex PCR. One entry per CDR3 protein results from TCRdb running MiXCR on the multiplex PCR reads. The sample has 300,000 to 400,000 distinct CDR3 sequences; around 45% are singletons. Sequenced input: glioma tissue, nonneoplastic brain tissue, or PBMCs (not recorded which). These receptors originate from a human donor with low-grade glioma or glioblastoma, undergoing nonglioma brain surgery, or in good health (not recorded which).

The chain couples TRBV13 to TRBJ2-1, with 13 nucleotides matching TRBD2. Trimming took 4 bases from V and 6 from J; bases not matched to a gene: 6. This CDR3 region has 16 residues. Germline lookup yields CDR1 PRHDT and CDR2 FYEKMQ (reference sequence). The CDR3 sequence is CASSSYGTSGTNEQFF. The CDR3 nucleotides read TGTGCCAGCAGCTCATACGGGACTAGCGGGACCAATGAGCAGTTCTTC.

About this clonotype itself: This may be a read error, as it is one base from a much larger clone. The chain has TRBV28 and TRBJ1-1; 7 bases map to TRBD1. The CDR3 is made up of 14 amino acids. CDR1 and CDR2 (germline): MDHEN, SYDVKM. The CDR3 coding sequence is TGTGCCAGCAGTGTTCCTCAGGGGGACACTGAAGCTTCCTTT. Its protein is CASSVPQGDTEASF.

This clonotype was seen only once. The J gene is TRBJ2-2, the V gene TRBV27; 14 bases match TRBD2. This CDR3 has 18 residues. Germline loops: CDR1 MNHEY, CDR2 SMNVEV (reference sequence). V lost 7 bases to trimming and J lost 1 base; unmatched junction nucleotides: 8. CDR3 sequence reads: CASTRFGLAGGNTGELFF. The CDR3 nucleotides read TGTGCCAGCACCCGTTTCGGACTAGCGGGAGGGAACACCGGGGAGCTGTTTTTT.

This clonotype was seen a single time. A read error may produce the germline difference seen at one junction end. The rearrangement links TRBV28 to TRBJ2-1; 10 bases match TRBD2. CDR1 and CDR2 (germline): MDHEN, SYDVKM. The CDR3 extends over 21 amino acids. CDR3 DNA: TGTGCCAGCAGTATCTTGACCTTCTCCAGACTAGCGGGTGCCTCCTACAATGAGAAGTTCTTC. Protein sequence: CASSILTFSRLAGASYNEKFF.

The rearrangement uses TRBV12-3 or TRBV12-4 and TRBJ2-1, with 13 nucleotides matching TRBD2. With 1 base clipped from V and 5 bases from J, the junction kept 2 bases outside the gene matches. The CDR3 runs to 16 residues. In DNA form, the CDR3 reads TGTGCCAGCAGTTTAGATGGACTAGCGGGAGACAATGAGCAGTTCTTC. It codes for CASSLDGLAGDNEQFF.

The CDR3 sequence: CASSQSDEIAGRFF. CDR3 nucleotides: TGTGCCAGCAGCCAGTCTGATGAAATAGCGGGAAGGTTCTTC. The chain has TRBV4-2 and TRBJ2-1, with 8 bases lining up with TRBD2. Trimming at V came to 3 bases and at J to 15 bases, leaving 13 bases not matched to a gene. Germline CDR1 LGHNA, CDR2 YNFKEQ. The CDR3 contains 14 residues.

V gene TRBV7-3 combines with J gene TRBJ2-5; 8 bases line up with TRBD2. After removal of 1 base from V and 5 bases from J, the junction contained 6 bases not matched to a gene. Germline V gene sequence: CDR1 SGHTA, CDR2 FQGTGA. This CDR3 has 15 amino acids. The CDR3 loop reads CASSLKGAGVETQYF. CDR3 DNA sequence: TGTGCCAGCAGCTTAAAAGGAGCGGGAGTTGAGACCCAGTACTTC.

As regards this clonotype: The missing conserved phenylalanine or tryptophan at the end of this CDR3 makes a read error likely. The chain has TRBV4-2 and TRBJ2-1, with TRBD2 matching over 10 bases. J lost 8 bases, V lost 0 bases, and 7 bases had no gene match. Per the germline V gene, CDR1 is LGHNA and CDR2 is YNFKEQ. The CDR3 is 16 amino acids. The CDR3 sequence: CASSQEPAGGPYEQFL. For the CDR3, the DNA is TGTGCCAGCAGCCAAGAACCAGCGGGAGGGCCCTATGAGCAGTTCCTC.

The table lists this clonotype with many counts. The chain joins TRBV27 to TRBJ2-7; tentatively, D is TRBD2 (5 bases). CDR3 length equals 15 residues. Germline lookup yields CDR1 MNHEY and CDR2 SMNVEV (reference sequence). The V end lost 3 bases, the J end lost 0 bases, and 12 bases lay between the germline ends. The CDR3 bases are TGTGCCAGCAGTTTCCGAGGGATGAGCTCCTACGAGCAGTACTTC. This gives the protein CASSFRGMSSYEQYF.

In this sample, this clonotype turned up a few times. V is TRBV20-1 and J is TRBJ1-1; no clear D gene. Trimming removed 6 bases from V and 6 bases from J, with 20 bases in between. The CDR3 loop spans 14 amino acids. The V gene's germline CDR1 is DFQATT and CDR2 SNEGSKA (reference sequence). This CDR3 is CSAPSQVGGPEAFF. The CDR3 DNA is TGCAGTGCGCCAAGTCAGGTCGGTGGGCCTGAAGCTTTCTTT.

Comment on this clonotype: The junction and the germline gene differ at one end; a read error may be behind it. The chain combines TRBV25-1 with TRBJ1-1; maybe TRBD1 (5 bases). The CDR3 is 13 amino acids. CDR1 MGHDK and CDR2 SYGVNS come from the germline V gene. The CDR3 sequence: CASNEQENTEAFF. The DNA of the CDR3 is TGTGCCAGCAATGAACAGGAGAACACTGAAGCTTTCTTT. Full variable domain (remainder filled in from reference TRBV25-1 and TRBJ1-1): EADIYQTPRYLVIGTGKKITLECSQTMGHDKMYWYQQDPGMELHLIHYSYGVNSTEKGDLSSESTVSRIRTEHFPLTLESARPSHTSQYLCASNEQENTEAFFGQGTRLTVV.

The genes are TRBV29-1 and TRBJ2-7; D remains unclear. Germline assignment: CDR1 SQVTM and CDR2 ANQGSEA. The V end was cut by 4 bases, the J end by 6 bases, with 4 bases between. The CDR3 has 9 residues. The CDR3 sequence: CSVVIEQYF. For the CDR3, the DNA is TGCAGCGTTGTTATCGAGCAGTACTTC.

This clonotype was picked up many times. V is TRBV10-3 and J is TRBJ2-3; 8 bases are a match to TRBD1. The germline CDR1 and CDR2 sequences are ENHRY and SYGVKD. This CDR3 region has 15 residues. Trimming cost V 6 bases and J 0 bases; bases outside gene matches: 5. CDR3 DNA sequence: TGTGCCATCAGAGGGACAGGCCCTAGCACAGATACGCAGTATTTT. Translation: CAIRGTGPSTDTQYF.

The chain uses TRBV7-9 and TRBJ1-1; D unclear. CDR3 length: 13 amino acids. CDR1 is SEHNR and CDR2 is FQNEAQ in the germline V gene (reference sequence). Deletions cut 6 bases from V and 2 bases from J, with 10 bases between. The CDR3 reads CASRTEENTEAFF. In nucleotides, the CDR3 is TGTGCCAGCAGGACGGAAGAAAACACTGAAGCTTTCTTT.